This entry lists 25 T cell receptor beta chains sequenced from one sample in a study of OX40 agonist ivuxolimab in advanced cancers. This table comes from immunoSEQ multiplex PCR, and its TCRdb copy is limited to in-frame clones, with some not included. The sample lists 35,000 or so clones; 70% to 85% were seen once. Sample: CD4+ or CD8+ T cells sorted from blood, taken in a trial of the OX40 agonist ivuxolimab. These receptors were obtained from an adult with an advanced solid tumor such as melanoma, head and neck, liver or kidney cancer.

This chain uses TRBV11-2 with TRBJ1-6; no clear D. V was cut by 5 bases and J by 7 bases, with 18 bases left in between. This CDR3 is built from 16 residues. Germline loops: CDR1 SGHAT, CDR2 FQNNGV. CDR3 residues: CASSPLPPGLNSPLHF. CDR3 sequence (DNA): TGTGCCAGCAGCCCCCTCCCACCGGGCCTAAATTCACCCCTCCACTTT.

The chain uses TRBV5-1 and TRBJ1-3; 10 bases map to TRBD1. Germline loops: CDR1 SGHRS, CDR2 YFSETQ. The CDR3 is 14 amino acids. Unmatched junction bases numbered 1, after V lost 3 bases and J lost 4 bases. CDR3 loop: CASSWDRGGNTIYF. The CDR3 nucleotides read TGCGCCAGCAGCTGGGACAGGGGAGGAAACACCATATATTTT. The full variable domain, in which reference TRBV5-1 and TRBJ1-3 provide the parts outside the CDR3, is KAGVTQTPRYLIKTRGQQVTLSCSPISGHRSVSWYQQTPGQGLQFLFEYFSETQRNKGNFPGRFSGRQFSNSRSEMNVSTLELGDSALYLCASSWDRGGNTIYFGEGSWLTVV.

The chain uses TRBV7-6 and TRBJ2-5, with D perhaps TRBD2 (5 bases). The V end lost 1 base, the J end lost 1 base, and 10 bases lay between the germline ends. Germline values: CDR1 SGHVS, CDR2 FNYEAQ. The CDR3 contains 15 residues. Here the CDR3 DNA reads TGTGCCAGCAGCTTAGTTATTAGCGCCCAAGAGACCCAGTACTTC. Translating gives CASSLVISAQETQYF.

Details on this clone: One end of the junction varies from germline; a read error may be responsible. This sample includes further DNA sequences coding for the same CDR3. V usage is TRBV6-6 and J usage is TRBJ2-7; no definite D call. CDR1 is MNHNY, CDR2 SVGAGI, per germline (reference sequence). The CDR3 length is 14 residues. The CDR3 nucleotides are TGTGCTAGCAGTTACGGCAGCCCGATGTACGAGCAGTACTTC. Translating gives CASSYGSPMYEQYF.

The chain employs TRBV7-9 and TRBJ1-1; 9 bases map to TRBD1. V shed 1 base, J shed 0 bases, and the junction held 9 bases outside the gene matches. The CDR3 is 18 amino acids. CDR1 is SEHNR and CDR2 is FQNEAQ in the germline V gene (reference sequence). The CDR3 coding sequence is TGTGCCAGCAGCTTAGATGGGGGACAGGGCCTCATGAACACTGAAGCTTTCTTT. Translation gives CASSLDGGQGLMNTEAFF.

V usage is TRBV21-1 and J usage is TRBJ2-5; whether TRBD1, the table's D call, matches the DNA was not checked. TRBV21-1 is a recognized pseudogene. This CDR3 has 13 residues. CDR3: CASRRQSLETQYF. CDR3 nucleotide sequence: TGTGCCAGTAGACGACAAAGTTTGGAGACCCAGTACTTC.

This rearrangement joins TRBV30 to TRBJ1-2, with 7 bases aligning to TRBD1. CDR3 length equals 17 residues. Trimming took 1 base from V and 1 from J; bases not matched to a gene: 12. Germline CDR1 reads GTSNPN; CDR2 reads SVGIG (reference sequence). The DNA for the CDR3 is TGTGCCTGGAGTGAGGTAGATTGGGGACAGCTTAACTATGGCTACACCTTC. Protein sequence: CAWSEVDWGQLNYGYTF. The full variable domain, in which reference TRBV30 and TRBJ1-2 provide the parts outside the CDR3, is SQTIHQWPATLVQPVGSPLSLECTVEGTSNPNLYWYRQAAGRGLQLLFYSVGIGQISSEVPQNLSASRPQDRQFILSSKKLLLSDSGFYLCAWSEVDWGQLNYGYTFGSGTRLTVV.

This chain uses TRBV4-1 with TRBJ2-3, with 12 bases that match TRBD2. From germline, CDR1 is MGHRA and CDR2 YSYEKL. V shed 0 bases and J 9 bases; nucleotides not matched to a gene: 10. This CDR3 has 17 residues. The CDR3 DNA reads as TGCGCCAGCAGCCAAGAATCGGCTAGCGGGGGGGCATGGACGCAGTATTTT. It translates to CASSQESASGGAWTQYF.

This chain joins TRBV11-3 and TRBJ2-1, with 10 bases that match TRBD2. V lost 0 bases and J lost 10; bases outside the gene matches: 0. The CDR3 sequence is 13 residues long. Germline CDR1 is SGHNT and CDR2 is YENEEA. CDR3 loop: CASSLDSGGEQFF. The CDR3 nucleotides read TGTGCCAGCAGCTTAGATAGCGGGGGGGAGCAGTTCTTC.

This clone is a singleton in its sample. The chain uses TRBV19 and TRBJ1-2; D is perhaps TRBD1 (5 bases). The CDR3 is 16 amino acids. With 2 bases removed from V and 1 base from J, the gap between germline ends came to 14 bases. Germline V gene sequence: CDR1 LNHDA, CDR2 SQIVND (reference sequence). CDR3 nucleotide sequence: TGTGCCAGTAGTATAAACCGGGACCGACTTAACTATGGCTACACCTTC. Amino acids: CASSINRDRLNYGYTF.

There are a few counts of this clone. The chain joins TRBV29-1 to TRBJ2-6, with unresolved D. Germline CDR1 and CDR2: SQVTM and ANQGSEA. This CDR3 is 14 amino acids long. V lost 6 bases and J lost 3, with 12 bases in between. This CDR3 is CSVGLDDGANVLTF. DNA for the CDR3: TGCAGCGTGGGGTTGGATGATGGGGCCAACGTCCTGACTTTC.

The chain links TRBV15 to TRBJ1-1, with 8 bases identical to TRBD1. V was clipped by 2 bases and J by 8 bases; unmatched bases: 7. This CDR3 is 14 amino acids long. In germline, CDR1 is LNHNV, CDR2 YYDKDF (reference sequence). CDR3 sequence: CATSRLTGVGEAFF. The CDR3 DNA reads as TGTGCCACCAGCAGATTGACAGGGGTGGGAGAAGCTTTCTTT.

This clone showed up just a few times. In the same sample, other DNA sequences code for this CDR3. The V call is TRBV5-1, the J call TRBJ2-4; 9 positions agree with TRBD2. CDR1 and CDR2 (germline): SGHRS, YFSETQ. The CDR3 sequence is 14 residues long. Losses at the gene ends were 3 bases for V and 8 bases for J; bases not matched to a gene: 6. CDR3 in amino acids: CASSSGLARDIQYF. CDR3 nucleotides: TGCGCCAGCAGCTCGGGACTAGCTAGGGACATTCAGTACTTC.

The V gene is TRBV19, the J gene TRBJ2-1; TRBD2 matches 7 bases. J lost 0 bases, V lost 3 bases, and 5 bases had no gene match. In germline, CDR1 is LNHDA, CDR2 SQIVND (reference sequence). The CDR3 loop spans 16 amino acids. The CDR3 DNA reads TGTGCCAGTAGTATGTTCAGCGGGGACTCCTACAATGAGCAGTTCTTC. This sequence encodes CASSMFSGDSYNEQFF. Complete variable domain (other parts from reference TRBV19 and TRBJ2-1): DGGITQSPKYLFRKEGQNVTLSCEQNLNHDAMYWYRQDPGQGLRLIYYSQIVNDFQKGDIAEGYSVSREKKESFPLTVTSAQKNPTAFYLCASSMFSGDSYNEQFFGPGTRLTVL.

This clone was seen once. The genes are TRBV6-5 and TRBJ1-2; D is unclear. V dropped 4 bases and J dropped 8 bases, with 14 bases sitting between them. The CDR3 runs to 13 residues. Looked up from germline, CDR1 is MNHEY and CDR2 is SVGAGI. CDR3 amino acids: CASSSDVQFGYTF. Here the CDR3 DNA reads TGTGCCAGCAGTTCGGACGTCCAATTCGGCTACACCTTC.

The rearrangement links TRBV10-2 to TRBJ2-7, with D possibly matching TRBD1 (5 bases). Germline CDR1 is WSHSY and CDR2 is SAAADI. V dropped 6 bases and J dropped 2 bases, with 11 bases sitting between them. This CDR3 has 13 amino acids. The CDR3 DNA is TGCGCCAGCAGCCAGGGTCCCACCTACGAGCAGTACTTC. Amino acid sequence: CASSQGPTYEQYF.

The CDR3 loop reads CASSQDQARNYGYTF. CDR3 coding DNA: TGCGCCAGCAGCCAAGATCAGGCAAGGAACTATGGCTACACCTTC. This chain joins TRBV4-1 and TRBJ1-2; D is ambiguous. V lost 0 bases to trimming and J lost 2 bases, with 10 bases between them. Germline V gene sequence: CDR1 MGHRA, CDR2 YSYEKL. The CDR3 covers 15 residues.

This clone has a handful of counts. The CDR3 DNA is TGTGCCAGCATTAGGGCAGGCTTCACAGATACGCAGTATTTT. Translating gives CASIRAGFTDTQYF. This rearrangement joins TRBV2 to TRBJ2-3; no clear D gene. This CDR3 comprises 14 residues. V lost 7 bases to trimming and J lost 2 bases, with 13 bases between them. CDR1 is SNHLY and CDR2 is FYNNEI in the germline V gene.

This clone was observed a handful of times. The chain has TRBV20-1 and TRBJ1-1; D call uncertain. From germline, CDR1 is DFQATT and CDR2 SNEGSKA (reference sequence). The CDR3 has 11 residues. The V end was cut by 3 bases, the J end by 5 bases, with 7 bases between. CDR3 protein: CSARLGTEAFF. The CDR3 DNA reads as TGCAGTGCTAGGCTGGGTACTGAAGCTTTCTTT.

Note on this clone: This same CDR3 is encoded by further DNA sequences in the sample. The gene calls are TRBV19 and TRBJ1-4; 7 bases fit TRBD1. The CDR3 spans 16 residues. The trim removed 1 base at V and 6 bases at J, leaving 8 bases unmatched. Looked up from germline, CDR1 is LNHDA and CDR2 is SQIVND (reference sequence). For the CDR3, the DNA is TGTGCCAGTAGTATAGGCCGGACAGGAAGGGATGAAAAACTGTTTTTT. It translates to CASSIGRTGRDEKLFF. The full variable domain, in which reference TRBV19 and TRBJ1-4 provide the parts outside the CDR3, is DGGITQSPKYLFRKEGQNVTLSCEQNLNHDAMYWYRQDPGQGLRLIYYSQIVNDFQKGDIAEGYSVSREKKESFPLTVTSAQKNPTAFYLCASSIGRTGRDEKLFFGSGTQLSVL.

The rearrangement links TRBV2 to TRBJ2-5; the D gene is possibly TRBD2 (6 bases). The CDR3 is 14 residues long. V lost 6 bases to trimming and J lost 2 bases, with 13 bases between them. Germline loops: CDR1 SNHLY, CDR2 FYNNEI. The CDR3, as DNA: TGTGCCAGCAGCCCAAGACTAGATCAAGAGACCCAGTACTTC. The encoded protein is CASSPRLDQETQYF.

This clone appeared many times. The chain carries TRBV5-4 and TRBJ2-7; 7 nucleotides agree with TRBD1. The CDR3 contains 14 residues. The V gene's germline CDR1 is SGHNT and CDR2 YYREEE (reference sequence). V dropped 4 bases and J dropped 5; count of bases not matched to a gene: 9. Here the CDR3 DNA reads TGTGCCAGCAGCACAAGACAGGGCAGCGACGAGCAGTACTTC. Protein: CASSTRQGSDEQYF.

CDR3: CASSLKPGNQPQHF. DNA of the CDR3: TGTGCCAGCAGCTTGAAGCCAGGCAATCAGCCCCAGCATTTT. The J gene is TRBJ1-5, the V gene TRBV7-2; D gene unclear. Germline loops: CDR1 SGHTA, CDR2 FQGNSA. Trimming pared 3 bases from V and 2 bases from J, leaving 8 bases between. This CDR3 region has 14 residues.

The chain is built from TRBV25-1 and TRBJ2-7, with D possibly TRBD1 on 5 matching bases. V gave up 4 bases and J gave up 1 base, with 11 bases separating them. The CDR3 runs 14 residues. CDR1 MGHDK and CDR2 SYGVNS come from the germline V gene. CDR3 coding DNA: TGTGCCAGCAGTGCCCGACAGAAATCCTACGAGCAGTACGTC. This codes for CASSARQKSYEQYV.

The V gene is TRBV4-1, the J gene TRBJ2-5; D is possibly TRBD1 or TRBD2 (5 bases each). The V end lost 1 base, the J end lost 2 bases, and 8 bases lay between the germline ends. Germline V gene data show CDR1 as MGHRA and CDR2 as YSYEKL. There are 14 residues in the CDR3. CDR3 amino acids: CASSQGGGQETQYF. The CDR3 bases are TGCGCCAGCAGCCAAGGTGGGGGACAAGAGACCCAGTACTTC.